These T cell receptor beta chains were read from a single sample in a study of blood T cells in healthy people across ages. TCRdb redid the calling of the 5' RACE reads with MiXCR, one entry per CDR3 protein. This table holds about 930,000 distinct CDR3 sequences, 25% to 30% found once. These sequences were also reported in another study, on T cells of mothers and their children.

Sequencing input: blood. These receptors were taken from a woman aged 40 to 50 in good health. CDR3s include the opening cysteine and the closing phenylalanine or tryptophan. Each record gives: V gene, D gene, clone size, J gene, CDR3 DNA, CDR3 protein. The D gene is left open where the match is weak. Not all rows give a size; the values are once, few, many and, for expanded clones, a class.

>TRBV12-3/TRBV12-4|-|-|TRBJ2-1
TGTGCCAGCAGGAACAGGGCTCTACCCTCCTACAATGAGCAGTTCTTC
CASRNRALPSYNEQFF
>TRBV3-1|-|-|TRBJ1-1
TGTGCCAGCAGCCAAGCGCAGGGAGAATGGACTGAAGCTTTCTTT
CASSQAQGEWTEAFF
>TRBV30|TRBD1|many|TRBJ2-1
TGTGCCTGGAGCAGGACAGGGACCTACAATGAGCAGTTCTTC
CAWSRTGTYNEQFF
>TRBV3-1|TRBD2|few|TRBJ2-7
TGTGCCAGCACCTTCGGACTAGCGGGGGGCTACGAGCAGTACTTC
CASTFGLAGGYEQYF
>TRBV28|-|many|TRBJ2-7
TGTGCCAGCAGTTTAGACGGGTACCTCGAGCAGTACTTC
CASSLDGYLEQYF
>TRBV5-1|TRBD1|many|TRBJ2-7
TGCGCCAGCAGCTTCTGGACAGGGAACTCCTACGAGCAGTACTTC
CASSFWTGNSYEQYF
>TRBV15|-|many|TRBJ1-1
TGTGCCACCAGCACCACTTACACTGAAGCTTTCTTT
CATSTTYTEAFF
>TRBV4-3|-|-|TRBJ1-4
TGCGCCAGCAGCCAAGATACGTCCCGTGGGGAGTGGACTGAAAAACTGTTTTTT
CASSQDTSRGEWTEKLFF
>TRBV5-1|-|few|TRBJ2-7
TGCGCCAGCAGCTTGGTTAGCCACTCCTACGAGCAGTACTTC
CASSLVSHSYEQYF
>TRBV6-5|TRBD1|-|TRBJ1-4
TGTGCCAGCAGTTACTCGAGAAGTACAGGGGACGAAAAACTGTTTTTT
CASSYSRSTGDEKLFF
>TRBV6-5|TRBD2|-|TRBJ2-4
TGTGCCGGCAAAAGGACTAGCGGGACAAACGTTCAGTACTTC
CAGKRTSGTNVQYF